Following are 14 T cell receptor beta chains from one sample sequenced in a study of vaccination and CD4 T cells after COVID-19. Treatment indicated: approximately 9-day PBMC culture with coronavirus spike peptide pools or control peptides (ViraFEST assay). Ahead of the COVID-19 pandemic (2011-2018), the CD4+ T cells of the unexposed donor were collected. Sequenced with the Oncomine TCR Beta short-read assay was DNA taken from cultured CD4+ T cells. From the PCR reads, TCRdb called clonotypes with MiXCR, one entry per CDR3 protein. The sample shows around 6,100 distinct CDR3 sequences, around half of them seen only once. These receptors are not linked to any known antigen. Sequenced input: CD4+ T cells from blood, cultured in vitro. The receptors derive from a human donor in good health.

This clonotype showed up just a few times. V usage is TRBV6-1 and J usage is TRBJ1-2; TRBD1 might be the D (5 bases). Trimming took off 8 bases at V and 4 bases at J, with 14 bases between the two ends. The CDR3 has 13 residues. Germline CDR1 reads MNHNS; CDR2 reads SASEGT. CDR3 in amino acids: CASLSAGSYGYTF. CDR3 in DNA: TGTGCCAGCTTGAGTGCAGGGTCCTATGGCTACACCTTC.

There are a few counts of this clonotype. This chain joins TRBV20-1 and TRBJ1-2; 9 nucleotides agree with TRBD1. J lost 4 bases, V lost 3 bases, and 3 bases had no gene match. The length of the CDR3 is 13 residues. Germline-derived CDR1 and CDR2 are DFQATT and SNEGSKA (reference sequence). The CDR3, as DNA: TGCAGTGCTAGGACAGGGGGGACCTATGGCTACACCTTC. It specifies CSARTGGTYGYTF.

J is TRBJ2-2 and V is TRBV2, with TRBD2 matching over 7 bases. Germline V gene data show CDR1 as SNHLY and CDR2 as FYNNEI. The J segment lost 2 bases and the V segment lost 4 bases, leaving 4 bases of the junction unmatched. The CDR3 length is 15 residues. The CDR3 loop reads CASSAGTINTGELFF. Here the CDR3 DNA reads TGTGCCAGCAGTGCCGGGACTATAAACACCGGGGAGCTGTTTTTT. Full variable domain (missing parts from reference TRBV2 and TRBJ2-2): EPEVTQTPSHQVTQMGQEVILRCVPISNHLYFYWYRQILGQKVEFLVSFYNNEISEKSEIFDDQFSVERPDGSNFTLKIRSTKLEDSAMYFCASSAGTINTGELFFGEGSRLTVL.

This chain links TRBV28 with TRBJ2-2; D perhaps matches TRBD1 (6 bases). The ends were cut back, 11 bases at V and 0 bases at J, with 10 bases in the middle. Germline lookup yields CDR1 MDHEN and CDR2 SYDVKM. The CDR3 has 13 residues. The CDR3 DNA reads TGTGCCGGACGGACAGCGAACACCGGGGAGCTGTTTTTT. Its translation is CAGRTANTGELFF.

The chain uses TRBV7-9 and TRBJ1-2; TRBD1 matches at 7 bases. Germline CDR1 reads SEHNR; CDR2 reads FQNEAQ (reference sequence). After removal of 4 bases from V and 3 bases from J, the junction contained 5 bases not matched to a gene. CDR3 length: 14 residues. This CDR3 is CASSSTGSDYGYTF. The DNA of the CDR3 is TGTGCCAGCAGCTCGACAGGGAGTGACTATGGCTACACCTTC.

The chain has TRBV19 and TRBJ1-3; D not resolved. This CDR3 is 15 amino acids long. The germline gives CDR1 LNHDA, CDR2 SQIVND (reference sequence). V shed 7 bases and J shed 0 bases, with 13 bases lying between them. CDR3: CASKIGQYSGNTIYF. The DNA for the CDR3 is TGTGCCAGTAAGATCGGGCAGTACTCTGGAAACACCATATATTTT.

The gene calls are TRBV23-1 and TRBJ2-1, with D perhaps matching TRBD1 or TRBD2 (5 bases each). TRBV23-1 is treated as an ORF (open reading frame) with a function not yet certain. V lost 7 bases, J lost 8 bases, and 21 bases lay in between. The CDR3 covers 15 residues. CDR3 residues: CASTWDAGRRDEQFF. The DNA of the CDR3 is TGCGCCAGCACCTGGGACGCCGGCCGTAGGGATGAGCAGTTCTTC.

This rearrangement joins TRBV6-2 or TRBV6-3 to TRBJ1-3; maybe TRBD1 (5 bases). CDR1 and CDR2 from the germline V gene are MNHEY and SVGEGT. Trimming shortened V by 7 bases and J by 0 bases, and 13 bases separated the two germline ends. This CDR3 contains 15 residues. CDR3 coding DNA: TGTGCCAGCACCTTGGGGCCGGACTCTGGAAACACCATATATTTT. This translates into CASTLGPDSGNTIYF.

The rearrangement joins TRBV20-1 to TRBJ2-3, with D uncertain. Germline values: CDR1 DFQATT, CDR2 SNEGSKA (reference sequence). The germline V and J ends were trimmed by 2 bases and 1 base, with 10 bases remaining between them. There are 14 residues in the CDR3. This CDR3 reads CSARPGWGTDTQYF. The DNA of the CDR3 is TGCAGTGCTAGACCCGGTTGGGGCACAGATACGCAGTATTTT.

The CDR3 reads CASSPPGEGGYTF. The CDR3 DNA reads TGTGCCAGCTCACCACCGGGTGAGGGGGGCTACACCTTC. The chain is built from TRBV18 and TRBJ1-2, with a possible D match to TRBD1 (5 bases). CDR1 and CDR2 (germline): KGHSH, LQKENI. The CDR3 totals 13 residues. Trimming removed 0 bases from V and 8 bases from J, with 10 bases in between. Full variable domain (rest looked up from reference TRBV18 and TRBJ1-2): NAGVMQNPRHLVRRRGQEARLRCSPMKGHSHVYWYRQLPEEGLKFMVYLQKENIIDESGMPKERFSAEFPKEGPSILRIQQVVRGDSAAYFCASSPPGEGGYTFGSGTRLTVV.

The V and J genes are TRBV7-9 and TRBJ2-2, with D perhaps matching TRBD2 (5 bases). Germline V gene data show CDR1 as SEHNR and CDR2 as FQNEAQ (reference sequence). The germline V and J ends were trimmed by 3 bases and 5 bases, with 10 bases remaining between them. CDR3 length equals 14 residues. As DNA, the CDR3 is TGTGCCAGCAGCTTTCCTTCGGGGACCGGGGAGCTGTTTTTT. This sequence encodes CASSFPSGTGELFF.

In nucleotides, the CDR3 is TGTGCCAGCAGGCGAGACAGTGCTGGGGTGAGCTCCTATAATTCACCCCTCCACTTT. Its translation is CASRRDSAGVSSYNSPLHF. This rearrangement joins TRBV6-1 to TRBJ1-6; a possible D gene is TRBD1 (5 bases). V lost 6 bases to trimming and J lost 0 bases, with 21 bases between them. This CDR3 is 19 amino acids long. Germline V gene lookup returns CDR1 MNHNS and CDR2 SASEGT.

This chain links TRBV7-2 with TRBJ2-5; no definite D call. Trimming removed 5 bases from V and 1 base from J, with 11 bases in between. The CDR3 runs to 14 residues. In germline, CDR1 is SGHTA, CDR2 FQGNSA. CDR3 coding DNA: TGTGCCAGCAGCCCAGACGGGTTCCAAGAGACCCAGTACTTC. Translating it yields CASSPDGFQETQYF.

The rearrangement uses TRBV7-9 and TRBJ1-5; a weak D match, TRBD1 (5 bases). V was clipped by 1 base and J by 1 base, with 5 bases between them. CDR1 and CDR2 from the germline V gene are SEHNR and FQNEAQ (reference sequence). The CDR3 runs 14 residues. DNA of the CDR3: TGTGCCAGCAGCTTAGAGGGGAGCAATCAGCCCCAGCATTTT. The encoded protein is CASSLEGSNQPQHF.